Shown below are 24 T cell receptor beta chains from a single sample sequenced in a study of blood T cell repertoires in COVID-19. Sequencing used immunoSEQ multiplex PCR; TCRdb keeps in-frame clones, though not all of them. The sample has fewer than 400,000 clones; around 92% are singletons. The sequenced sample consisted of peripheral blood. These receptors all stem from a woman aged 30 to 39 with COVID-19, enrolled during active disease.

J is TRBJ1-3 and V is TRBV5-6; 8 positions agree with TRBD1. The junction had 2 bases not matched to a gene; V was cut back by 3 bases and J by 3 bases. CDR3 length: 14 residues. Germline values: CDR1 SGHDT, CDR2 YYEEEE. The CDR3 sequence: CASSWTGYGNTIYF. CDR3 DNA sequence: TGTGCCAGCAGCTGGACAGGGTATGGAAACACCATATATTTT.

The CDR3 spells CASSPPASAGIYNEQFF. The CDR3 DNA is TGTGCCAGCTCCCCCCCAGCTTCAGCGGGGATTTACAATGAGCAGTTCTTC. The chain carries TRBV18 and TRBJ2-1, with TRBD2 identical over 7 bases. The CDR3 extends over 17 amino acids. V dropped 6 bases and J dropped 4; count of bases not matched to a gene: 15. CDR1 KGHSH and CDR2 LQKENI come from the germline V gene.

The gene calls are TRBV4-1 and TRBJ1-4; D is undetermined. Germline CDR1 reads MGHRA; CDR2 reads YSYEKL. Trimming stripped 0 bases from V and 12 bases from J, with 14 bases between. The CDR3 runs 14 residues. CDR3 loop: CASSQDLGARELFF. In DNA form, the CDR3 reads TGCGCCAGCAGCCAAGACTTGGGAGCGAGGGAACTGTTTTTT.

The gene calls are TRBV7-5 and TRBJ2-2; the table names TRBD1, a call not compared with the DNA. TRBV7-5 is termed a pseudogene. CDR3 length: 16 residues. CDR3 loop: CARSLFGQQDTGELFF. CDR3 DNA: TGTGCCAGAAGCTTATTTGGACAGCAAGACACCGGGGAGCTGTTTTTT.

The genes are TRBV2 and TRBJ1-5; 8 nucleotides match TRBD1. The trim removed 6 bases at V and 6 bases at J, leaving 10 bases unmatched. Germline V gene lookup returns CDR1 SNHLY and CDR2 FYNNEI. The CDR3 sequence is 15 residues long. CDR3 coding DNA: TGTGCCAGCAGGGCACAGGGGGAGTTGGGTCAGCCCCAGCATTTT. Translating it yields CASRAQGELGQPQHF.

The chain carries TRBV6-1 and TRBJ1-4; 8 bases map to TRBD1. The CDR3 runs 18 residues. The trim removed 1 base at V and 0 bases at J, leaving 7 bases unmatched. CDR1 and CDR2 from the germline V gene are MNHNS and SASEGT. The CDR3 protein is CASSEGLQGAATNEKLFF. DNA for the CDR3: TGTGCCAGCAGTGAAGGATTGCAGGGGGCCGCAACTAATGAAAAACTGTTTTTT.

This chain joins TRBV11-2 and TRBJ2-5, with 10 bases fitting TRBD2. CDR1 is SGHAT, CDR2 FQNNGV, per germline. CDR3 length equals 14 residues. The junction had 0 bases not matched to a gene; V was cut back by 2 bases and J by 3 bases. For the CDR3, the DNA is TGTGCCAGCAGCTTACTAGCGGGGGAAGAGACCCAGTACTTC. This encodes CASSLLAGEETQYF. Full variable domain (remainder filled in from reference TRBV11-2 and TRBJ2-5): EAGVAQSPRYKIIEKRQSVAFWCNPISGHATLYWYQQILGQGPKLLIQFQNNGVVDDSQLPKDRFSAERLKGVDSTLKIQPAKLEDSAVYLCASSLLAGEETQYFGPGTRLLVL.

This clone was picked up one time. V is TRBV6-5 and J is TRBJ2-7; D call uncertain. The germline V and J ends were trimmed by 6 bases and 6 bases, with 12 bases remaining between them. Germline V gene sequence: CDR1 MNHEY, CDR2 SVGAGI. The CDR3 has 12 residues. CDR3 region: CASREIVSEQYF. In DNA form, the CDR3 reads TGTGCCAGCAGAGAGATAGTGTCCGAGCAGTACTTC.

The CDR3 coding sequence is TGTGCCAGCAGATCGGGACAGGGTTTATACCAGCCCCAGCATTTT. Its translation: CASRSGQGLYQPQHF. The chain carries TRBV6-5 and TRBJ1-5; 9 nucleotides line up with TRBD1. Germline V gene data show CDR1 as MNHEY and CDR2 as SVGAGI. V lost 6 bases, J lost 7 bases, and 10 bases stayed unmatched. The CDR3 has 15 amino acids.

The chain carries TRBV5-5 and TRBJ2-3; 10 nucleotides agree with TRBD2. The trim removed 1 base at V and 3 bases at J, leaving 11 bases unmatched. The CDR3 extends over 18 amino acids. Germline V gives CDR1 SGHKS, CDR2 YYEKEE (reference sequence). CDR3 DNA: TGTGCCAGCAGCTTGCCAGCGGGGGGGCCAGGTGGGACAGATACGCAGTATTTT. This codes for CASSLPAGGPGGTDTQYF.

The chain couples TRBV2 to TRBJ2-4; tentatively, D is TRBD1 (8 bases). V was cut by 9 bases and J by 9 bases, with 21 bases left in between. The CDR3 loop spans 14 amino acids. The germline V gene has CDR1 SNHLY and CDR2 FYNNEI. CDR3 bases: TGTGCCAGTTCTGGACAGGGAGGGAGTGGCATTCAGTACTTC. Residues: CASSGQGGSGIQYF.

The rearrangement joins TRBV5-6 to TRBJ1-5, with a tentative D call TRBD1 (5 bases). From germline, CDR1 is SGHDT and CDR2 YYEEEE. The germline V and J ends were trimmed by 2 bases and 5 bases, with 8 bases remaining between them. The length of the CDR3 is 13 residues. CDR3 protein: CASSFGRDQPQHF. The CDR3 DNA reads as TGTGCCAGCAGCTTTGGCAGGGATCAGCCCCAGCATTTT. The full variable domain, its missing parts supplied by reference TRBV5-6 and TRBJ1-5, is DAGVTQSPTHLIKTRGQQVTLRCSPKSGHDTVSWYQQALGQGPQFIFQYYEEEERQRGNFPDRFSGHQFPNYSSELNVNALLLGDSALYLCASSFGRDQPQHFGDGTRLSIL.

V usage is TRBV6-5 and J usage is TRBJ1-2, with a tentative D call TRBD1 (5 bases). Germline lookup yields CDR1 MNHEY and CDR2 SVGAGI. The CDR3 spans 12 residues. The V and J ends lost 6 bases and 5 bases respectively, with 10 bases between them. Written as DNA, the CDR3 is TGTGCCAGCAGGGGGACTGCTTATGGCTACACCTTC. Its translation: CASRGTAYGYTF.

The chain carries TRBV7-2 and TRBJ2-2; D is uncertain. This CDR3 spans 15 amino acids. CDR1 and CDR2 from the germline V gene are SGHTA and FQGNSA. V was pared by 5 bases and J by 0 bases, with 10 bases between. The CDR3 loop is CASSIVRANTGELFF. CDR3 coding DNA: TGTGCCAGCAGCATAGTAAGAGCGAACACCGGGGAGCTGTTTTTT.

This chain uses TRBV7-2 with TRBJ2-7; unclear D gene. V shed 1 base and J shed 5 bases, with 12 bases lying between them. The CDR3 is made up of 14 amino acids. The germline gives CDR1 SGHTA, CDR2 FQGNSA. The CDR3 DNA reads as TGTGCCAGCAGCTTAGTGCGTGGGCCTAACGAGCAGTACTTC. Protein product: CASSLVRGPNEQYF.

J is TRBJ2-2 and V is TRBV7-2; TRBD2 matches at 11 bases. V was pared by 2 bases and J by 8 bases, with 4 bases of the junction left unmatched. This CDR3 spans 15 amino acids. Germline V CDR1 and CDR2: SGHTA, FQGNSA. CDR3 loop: CASSLLAGGRGELFF. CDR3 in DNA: TGTGCCAGCAGCTTACTAGCGGGGGGCCGTGGGGAGCTGTTTTTT.

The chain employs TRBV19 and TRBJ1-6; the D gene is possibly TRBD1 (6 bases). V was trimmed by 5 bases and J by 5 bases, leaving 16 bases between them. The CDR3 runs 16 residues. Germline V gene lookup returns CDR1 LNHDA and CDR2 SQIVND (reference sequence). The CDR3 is CASSGNRDTHNSPLHF. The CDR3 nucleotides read TGTGCCAGTAGTGGAAACCGGGACACCCATAATTCACCCCTCCACTTT.

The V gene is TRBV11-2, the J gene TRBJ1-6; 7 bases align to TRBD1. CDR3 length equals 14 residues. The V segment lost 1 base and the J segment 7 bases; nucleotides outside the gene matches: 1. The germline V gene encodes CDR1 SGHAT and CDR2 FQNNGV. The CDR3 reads CASSLGDSNSPLHF. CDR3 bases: TGTGCCAGCAGCTTAGGGGACAGCAATTCACCCCTCCACTTT. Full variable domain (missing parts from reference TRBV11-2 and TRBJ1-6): EAGVAQSPRYKIIEKRQSVAFWCNPISGHATLYWYQQILGQGPKLLIQFQNNGVVDDSQLPKDRFSAERLKGVDSTLKIQPAKLEDSAVYLCASSLGDSNSPLHFGNGTRLTVT.

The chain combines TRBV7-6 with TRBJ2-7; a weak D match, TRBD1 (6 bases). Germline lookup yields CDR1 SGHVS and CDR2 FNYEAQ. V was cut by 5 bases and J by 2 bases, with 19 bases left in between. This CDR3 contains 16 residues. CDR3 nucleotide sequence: TGTGCCAGCAGCGATGGTATCGGGACACCAGCCTACGAGCAGTACGTC. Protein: CASSDGIGTPAYEQYV.

The CDR3 DNA sequence: TGTGCCAGCAGTGAAGGCAGGGGCGAGGAAAAACTGTTTTTT. Protein: CASSEGRGEEKLFF. The J gene is TRBJ1-4, the V gene TRBV6-1, with a tentative D call TRBD1 (6 bases). V lost 1 base, J lost 8 bases, and 11 bases lay in between. This CDR3 is built from 14 residues. Germline lookup yields CDR1 MNHNS and CDR2 SASEGT.

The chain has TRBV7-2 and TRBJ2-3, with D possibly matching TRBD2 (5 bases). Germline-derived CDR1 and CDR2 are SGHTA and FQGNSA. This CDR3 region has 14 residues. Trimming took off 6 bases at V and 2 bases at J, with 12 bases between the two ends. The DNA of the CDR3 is TGTGCCAGCAGGGACTGGGGAAACACAGATACGCAGTATTTT. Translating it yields CASRDWGNTDTQYF.

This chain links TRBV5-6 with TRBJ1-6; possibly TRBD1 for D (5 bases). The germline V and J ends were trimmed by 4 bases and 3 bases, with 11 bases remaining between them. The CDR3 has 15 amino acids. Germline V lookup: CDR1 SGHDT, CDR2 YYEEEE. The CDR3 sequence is CASSPPGVYNSPLHF. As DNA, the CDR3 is TGTGCCAGCAGCCCCCCGGGGGTCTATAATTCACCCCTCCACTTT.

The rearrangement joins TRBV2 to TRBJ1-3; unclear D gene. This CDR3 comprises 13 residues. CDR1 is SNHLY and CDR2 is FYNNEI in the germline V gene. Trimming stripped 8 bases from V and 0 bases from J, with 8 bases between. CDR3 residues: CASLRISGNTIYF. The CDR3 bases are TGTGCCAGCTTGAGAATCTCTGGAAACACCATATATTTT.

CDR3 coding DNA: TGCGCCAGCAGCTTAAGAGGGGGGGAGAACACTGAAGCTTTCTTT. The encoded protein is CASSLRGGENTEAFF. V gene TRBV4-1 combines with J gene TRBJ1-1, with a weak D call TRBD1 (6 bases). Trimming took off 5 bases at V and 1 base at J, with 14 bases between the two ends. The germline CDR1 and CDR2 sequences are MGHRA and YSYEKL. The CDR3 runs 15 residues.